This T cell receptor (beta chain) was sequenced during a study of T cell responses to AZD1222 COVID-19 vaccine (dated by TCRdb to the early 2020s). For the study in its entirety: TCR sequencing covered over 230 trial participants: 200 to 210 given two doses of AZD1222 and approximately 25 given two doses of MenACWY control vaccine. Trial participants were enrolled by age into 18-55, 56-69 and 70-plus year subgroups, with approximately 150, 28 and 58 TCR-sequenced participants respectively. Points the paper makes about the study in general: CD4 TCRs associated with the vaccine covered the entire spike protein, and the dominant responses were in regions 160-218 and 743-854. Reportedly, almost half of the unique spike-specific TCRs recognized epitopes lying outside the regions that are mutated in the B.1.351 and B.1.1.7 variants. No day 14 peak-response samples were available, so repertoires were characterized only after the peak T cell response. Participants were mostly white British and included more females than males, and it was suggested by the authors that clonal diversity may have been underestimated. In the small 56-69-year group, the increase in depth fell short of significance, most likely because of low power. Conclusions about previously exposed vaccinees are limited because only six or seven AZD1222 recipients were SARS-CoV-2 seropositive at baseline. After two AZD1222 doses, both the breadth and the depth of spike-specific TCRs were significantly higher than at day 0 and than in MenACWY recipients.

Germline trimming amounts to 3 bases on V and 6 bases on J, with 10 as the count of junction bases outside the gene matches. Including cysteine and phenylalanine, the CDR3 has 16 amino acids. The entry retains the CDR3 DNA only, 48 bases that are in frame from base 1. The CDR1 and CDR2 encoded by the germline V gene (reference sequence) are LNHDA and SQIVND. The CDR3 regions of human TCRbeta chains were analyzed by immunosequencing. Regarding the original processing steps: TCRs in the repertoires were matched against a reference library of SARS-CoV-2-specific TCRs that had been generated with the MIRA antigen-specificity platform. Breadth meant the fraction of unique TCRs that were SARS-CoV-2-associated, whereas depth meant the fraction of total T cells that were SARS-CoV-2-associated. Each spike-specific TCR was assigned to its reactive spike region and to a CD4 or CD8 class using the MIRA data. Log10-transformed breadth and depth values were compared by one-way ANOVA with Sidak's multiple comparisons tests. Sourced from immuneACCESS, this table was stored by TCRdb with only in-frame sequences that have V and J called. A share of the clones is absent; for the studies checked, an unresolved V gene accounts for under half, and the remainder has no known explanation. That table gives V, J and clone size, and the DNA gave D and trimming. The sample table contains about 170,000 clones; only one count was recorded for 70% to 90% of them. The ten biggest clones cover approximately 1% of the sample.

Concerning this clone: The clone's antigen remains unknown. No clone much larger than this one lies a single base away; base qualities are absent.

Sample time point, as interpreted from the label and publication: about 28 days (+/-7) after the second vaccine dose. AZD1222 recipients with second doses at about 4 weeks or about 12 weeks were pooled, because spike-specific TCR depth and breadth did not differ between schedules. Vaccinee samples came from UK trials COV001 and COV002, including a single-blind randomized controlled phase 2/3 trial of AZD1222 (ChAdOx1 nCoV-19) in healthy adults. For TCRbeta chain sequencing, PBMC samples were collected from trial participants at day 0 and at day 28 after the second dose. The chain links TRBV19 with TRBJ1-2, with 10 junctional bases fitting TRBD1. The sample in question was peripheral blood, obtained 28 days after the second AZD1222 dose. The sequence came from an adult who received the AZD1222 COVID-19 vaccine. The DNA sequence is given as TGTGCCAGTAGTATCGCCCAGGACAGGGGGTTTCATGGCTACACCTTC. Its protein is CASSIAQDRGFHGYTF.